The present TCR beta chain was sequenced within a study of beta chain features in type 1 diabetes. The V gene's germline CDR1 is MGHRA and CDR2 YSYEKL. CDR3 length: 16 amino acids. Reverse transcribing all isolated RNA meant expressed TCRB transcripts were sequenced. Naive, central memory and regulatory T cell samples averaged about 3.6 million immunoSEQ reads each. Repertoires were generated with immunoSEQ multiplex PCR, while TCRdb's copy carries only in-frame clones and drops some. Among fewer than 250,000 clones listed, 13% to 15% were seen once. This clone was found a few times. The receptor comes from a woman aged 40 to 49 in good health. V is TRBV4-1 and J is TRBJ2-5; weak D call: TRBD2 (5 bases). The J call is uncertain, as TRBJ2-7 better fits the DNA end. The sequenced sample consisted of naive CD4+ T cells from blood. DNA of the CDR3: TGCGCCAGCAGCCAAGGCGCAGATCGGGGTATCTACGAGCAGTACTTC. Translation: CASSQGADRGIYEQYF.